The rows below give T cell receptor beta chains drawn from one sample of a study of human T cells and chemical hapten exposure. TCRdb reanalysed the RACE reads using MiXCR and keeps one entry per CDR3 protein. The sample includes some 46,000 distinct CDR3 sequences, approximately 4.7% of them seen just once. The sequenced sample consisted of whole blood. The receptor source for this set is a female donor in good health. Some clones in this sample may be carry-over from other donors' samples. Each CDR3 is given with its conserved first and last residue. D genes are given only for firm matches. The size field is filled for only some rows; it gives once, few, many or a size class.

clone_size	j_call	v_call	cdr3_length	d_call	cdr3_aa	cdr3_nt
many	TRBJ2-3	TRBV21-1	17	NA	CASSKPQGARGLDTQYF	TGTGCCAGCAGCAAACCCCAGGGGGCGCGAGGACTAGATACGCAGTATTTT
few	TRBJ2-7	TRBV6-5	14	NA	CASRRTANAYEQYF	TGTGCCAGCAGACGGACAGCGAATGCCTACGAGCAGTACTTC
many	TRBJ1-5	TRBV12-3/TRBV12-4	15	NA	CASSFGRQINQPQHF	TGTGCCAGCAGTTTTGGCCGTCAGATCAATCAGCCCCAGCATTTT
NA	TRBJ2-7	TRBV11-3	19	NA	CASSLDWDKPLGTPYEQYF	TGTGCCAGCAGCTTAGATTGGGACAAACCCCTCGGGACCCCCTACGAGCAGTACTTC
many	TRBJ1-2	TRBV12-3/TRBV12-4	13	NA	CASTTTAVYGYTF	TGTGCCAGCACCACGACAGCTGTTTATGGCTACACCTTC
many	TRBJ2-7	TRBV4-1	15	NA	CASSQEDRRTYEQYF	TGCGCCAGCAGCCAAGAGGACCGGAGAACCTACGAGCAGTACTTC
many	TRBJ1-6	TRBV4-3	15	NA	CASSQGSQGISPLHF	TGCGCCAGCAGCCAAGGAAGTCAGGGGATTTCACCCCTCCACTTT
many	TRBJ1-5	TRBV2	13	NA	CASRRDSNQPQHF	TGTGCCAGCAGAAGGGACAGCAATCAGCCCCAGCATTTT
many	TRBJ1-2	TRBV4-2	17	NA	CASSQDINSKGGDGYTF	TGTGCCAGCAGCCAAGATATTAACAGCAAAGGAGGTGATGGCTACACCTTC
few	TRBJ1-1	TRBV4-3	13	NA	CASSQDSRRRAFF	TGCGCCAGCAGCCAAGACTCCCGGAGGCGCGCTTTCTTT
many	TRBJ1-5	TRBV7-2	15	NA	CASSSGGYSNQPQHF	TGTGCCAGCAGTTCTGGGGGTTATAGCAATCAGCCCCAGCATTTT
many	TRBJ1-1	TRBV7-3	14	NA	CASSLGEGGEEAFF	TGTGCCAGCAGCTTAGGGGAGGGGGGCGAGGAAGCTTTCTTT
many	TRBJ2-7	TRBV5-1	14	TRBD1	CASSHGTGGYEQYF	TGCGCCAGCAGCCACGGGACAGGGGGCTACGAGCAGTACTTC
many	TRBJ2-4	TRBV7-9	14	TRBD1	CASSSGQGANIQYF	TGTGCCAGCAGCTCTGGGCAGGGGGCGAACATTCAGTACTTC
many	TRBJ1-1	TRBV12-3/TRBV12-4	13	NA	CASSADRNTEAFF	TGTGCCAGCAGCGCCGACAGGAACACTGAAGCTTTCTTT
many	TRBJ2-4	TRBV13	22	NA	CASSSHDFYLGGSKAAKNIQYF	TGTGCCAGCAGCTCCCATGACTTTTATCTCGGGGGAAGCAAAGCGGCCAAAAACATTCAGTACTTC
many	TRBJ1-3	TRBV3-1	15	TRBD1	CASSQTGGKGNTIYF	TGTGCCAGCAGCCAGACAGGGGGCAAAGGAAACACCATATATTTT
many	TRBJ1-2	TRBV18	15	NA	CASSPLSGPHYGYTF	TGTGCCAGCTCACCACTTTCCGGGCCCCACTATGGCTACACCTTC
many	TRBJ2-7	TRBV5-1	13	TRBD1	CASSGDRGTEQYF	TGCGCCAGCAGCGGGGACAGGGGTACCGAGCAGTACTTC
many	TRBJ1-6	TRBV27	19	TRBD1	CASSPDRGRYTSYNSPLHF	TGTGCCAGCAGTCCGGACAGGGGTCGTTATACCTCCTATAATTCACCCCTCCACTTT
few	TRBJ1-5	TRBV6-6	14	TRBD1	CASSPSTGEQPQHF	TGTGCCAGCAGCCCCTCGACAGGGGAGCAGCCCCAGCATTTT
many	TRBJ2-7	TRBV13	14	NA	CASSFSDYRHEQYF	TGTGCCAGCAGCTTTTCGGACTACCGCCACGAGCAGTACTTC
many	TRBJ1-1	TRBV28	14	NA	CASSTPGVVREAFF	TGTGCCAGCAGTACCCCAGGGGTGGTACGTGAAGCTTTCTTT
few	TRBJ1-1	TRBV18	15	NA	CASSPREGPNTEAFF	TGTGCCAGCTCACCACGGGAGGGGCCGAACACTGAAGCTTTCTTT
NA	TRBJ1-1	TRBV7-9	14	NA	CASSLDREGTEAFF	TGTGCCAGCAGCTTAGACAGGGAAGGCACTGAAGCTTTCTTT
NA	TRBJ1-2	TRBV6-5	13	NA	CASSYSGTYGYTF	TGTGCCAGCAGTTACTCGGGGACGTATGGCTACACCTTC
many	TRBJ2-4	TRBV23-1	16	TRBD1	CASSRTGQGTGDIQYF	TGCGCCAGCAGTCGAACCGGACAGGGAACGGGGGACATTCAGTACTTC
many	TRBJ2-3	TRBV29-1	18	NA	CSVEGGLGRTSTTDTQYF	TGCAGCGTTGAAGGGGGGCTGGGGCGGACGAGCACAACAGATACGCAGTATTTT
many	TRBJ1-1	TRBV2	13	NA	CASTSEGGTEAFF	TGTGCCAGCACGTCTGAAGGTGGGACTGAAGCTTTCTTT
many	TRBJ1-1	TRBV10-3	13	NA	CAISDYSTGEAFF	TGTGCCATCAGTGACTACAGCACGGGTGAAGCTTTCTTT
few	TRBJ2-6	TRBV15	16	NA	CATSRLVASGANVLTF	TGTGCCACCAGCAGGCTCGTGGCCTCTGGGGCCAACGTCCTGACTTTC
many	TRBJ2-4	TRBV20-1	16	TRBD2	CSARDPSGGAKNIQYF	TGCAGTGCTAGAGATCCCAGCGGGGGGGCCAAAAACATTCAGTACTTC
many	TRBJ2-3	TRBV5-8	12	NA	CASSLADWSSYF	TGTGCCAGCAGCTTGGCCGACTGGTCGTCGTATTTT
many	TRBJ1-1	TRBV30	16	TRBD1	CAWSDPLDRGTTEAFF	TGTGCCTGGAGTGACCCACTCGACAGGGGAACTACTGAAGCTTTCTTT
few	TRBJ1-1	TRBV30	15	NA	CAWSPKLTGYPKAFF	TGTGCCTGGAGTCCAAAACTAACAGGGTATCCTAAAGCTTTCTTT
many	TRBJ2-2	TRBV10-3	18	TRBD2	CAISGGGLAGANTGELFF	TGTGCCATCAGTGGTGGGGGCCTAGCGGGGGCGAACACCGGGGAGCTGTTTTTT
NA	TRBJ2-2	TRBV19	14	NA	CASSIIGRAGELFF	TGTGCCAGTAGTATAATAGGGCGGGCCGGGGAGCTGTTTTTT
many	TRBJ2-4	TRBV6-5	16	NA	CASSYRKELAKNIQYF	TGTGCCAGCAGTTACAGGAAAGAACTAGCCAAAAACATTCAGTACTTC
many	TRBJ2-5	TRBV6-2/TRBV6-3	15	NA	CASSPRRGQQETQYF	TGTGCCAGCAGTCCACGGCGGGGACAACAAGAGACCCAGTACTTC
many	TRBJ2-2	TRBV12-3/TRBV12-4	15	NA	CASTPNGHLTGELFF	TGTGCCAGCACCCCAAATGGACACCTTACCGGGGAGCTGTTTTTT
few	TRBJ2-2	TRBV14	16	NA	CASSHSGWGITGELFF	TGTGCCAGCAGCCATTCAGGTTGGGGCATCACCGGGGAGCTGTTTTTT
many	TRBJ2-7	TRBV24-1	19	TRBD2	CATSASPTSGGAVPYEQYF	TGTGCCACCAGTGCCTCCCCGACTAGCGGGGGGGCCGTCCCCTACGAGCAGTACTTC
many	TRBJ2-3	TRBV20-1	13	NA	CSARDGVTDTQYF	TGCAGTGCTAGAGACGGGGTCACAGATACGCAGTATTTT
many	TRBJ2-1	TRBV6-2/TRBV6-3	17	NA	CASSYSIAANSYNEQFF	TGTGCCAGCAGTTACTCGATCGCGGCCAACTCCTACAATGAGCAGTTCTTC
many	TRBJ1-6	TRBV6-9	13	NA	CASSPGEHSPLHF	TGTGCCAGCAGTCCAGGGGAGCATTCACCCCTCCACTTT
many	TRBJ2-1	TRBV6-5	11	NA	CASSRLGEQFF	TGTGCCAGCAGCCGATTGGGTGAGCAGTTCTTC
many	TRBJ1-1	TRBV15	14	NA	CATSRVFLNTEAFF	TGTGCCACCAGCAGAGTTTTCCTGAACACTGAAGCTTTCTTT
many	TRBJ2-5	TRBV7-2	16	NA	CASSLGVGILQETQYF	TGTGCCAGCAGCTTAGGGGTGGGGATCCTTCAAGAGACCCAGTACTTC
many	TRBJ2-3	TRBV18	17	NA	CASSPLSGTSHTDTQYF	TGTGCCAGCTCACCACTCTCCGGGACCAGTCACACAGATACGCAGTATTTT
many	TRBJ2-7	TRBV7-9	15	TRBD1	CASSFVDRGFHEQYF	TGTGCCAGCAGCTTCGTCGACAGGGGGTTCCACGAGCAGTACTTC
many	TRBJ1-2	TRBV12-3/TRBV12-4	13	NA	CASWPGGWSGYTF	TGTGCCAGTTGGCCGGGGGGCTGGTCTGGCTACACCTTC
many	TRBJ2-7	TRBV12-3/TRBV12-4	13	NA	CASSWAREHEQYF	TGTGCCAGCAGTTGGGCCAGGGAGCACGAGCAGTACTTC
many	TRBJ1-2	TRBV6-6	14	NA	CASTRTTTNYGYTF	TGTGCCAGCACAAGGACAACTACTAACTATGGCTACACCTTC